The present T cell receptor beta chain was sequenced within a study of radiation and T cells in renal cell carcinoma. Time point here: blood 2 weeks post-SBRT. Noted treatment: 15 Gy SBRT to primary tumor, nephrectomy 4 weeks later. Blood was sampled at baseline, 2 weeks and 4 weeks after SBRT. Whole-study findings and limits: Baseline intratumoral clonotype presence is unknown without pretreatment biopsies.

Produced via immunoSEQ multiplex PCR; TCRdb's table is partial and in-frame only. The table records 120,000 or so clones, 70% to 90% of them present only once. Of note for this clone: Its target is not known.

CDR1 is SNHLY and CDR2 is FYNNEI in the germline V gene. Trimming took off 5 bases at V and 4 bases at J, with 18 bases between the two ends. The CDR3 is 15 amino acids. The TCR comes from a woman aged 60-75 years with renal cell carcinoma. The chain combines TRBV2 with TRBJ2-7; D not certain. The sample in question was blood, obtained from a patient whose treatment included radiotherapy and nephrectomy. The CDR3 DNA reads as TGTGCCAGCAGTCCGCTTCCGGGCAAGAGGTACGAGCAGTACTTC. It translates to CASSPLPGKRYEQYF.